The rows below give T cell receptor beta chains drawn from one sample of a study of blood T cell repertoires in COVID-19. Generated by immunoSEQ multiplex PCR, the TCRdb table keeps only in-frame clones and is missing some. This sample yields a few hundred thousand clones, of which about 88% are seen a single time; 3% belongs to the top ten. Sequencing was done on a sample of PBMCs or T cells enriched from blood (not recorded which). These receptors all stem from a woman aged 30 to 39 who had recovered from COVID-19. The conserved cysteine and the conserved F or W are not part of the CDR3 here. Clone size is given for some rows only: seen once, a few or many times, or a class if the clone is expanded.

v_call | clone_size | cdr3_aa
TRBV27 | NA | ASSPLAGMNTEAF
TRBV7-3 | NA | ASSLMGRASGVTEQF
TRBV5-6 | NA | ASSLGQGRSPLH
TRBV5-6 | NA | ASSLFVSPSNQPQH
TRBV12-5 | NA | ASGLGGQGLRYT
TRBV19 | NA | ASSPRTGGISYT
TRBV6-5 | NA | ASSRDFDGYT
TRBV6-5 | once | ASSYRWGRETQY
TRBV18 | NA | ASSPLRQGNTGELF
TRBV4-2 | NA | ASSPHGTSTDTQY
TRBV5-1 | NA | ASSLGTAVDTQY
TRBV10-3 | NA | AIRPRRGTNTGELF
TRBV18 | NA | ASSSGETEAF
TRBV5-1 | NA | ASSSQGTNGANVLT
TRBV2 | NA | ASSEEEGVQPQH
TRBV13 | NA | ASSLLGTSGVGHYEQY
TRBV6-1 | NA | ASSDGLIGELF
TRBV9 | NA | ASSVPGSDTQY
TRBV21-1 | NA | ASSKVPIPSSGNTIY
TRBV4-1 | NA | ASSQDLRTVVGQY
TRBV27 | NA | ASSPPGLAGAETQY
TRBV29-1 | NA | SVEVAGGGIDEQY
TRBV6-1 | NA | ASSEAAGTLSYEQY
TRBV4-2 | NA | ASSQENVGGPTDTQY
TRBV6-5 | once | ASSYGTGGQPQH
TRBV10-2 | NA | ASRTGYNQPQH
TRBV5-1 | NA | ASSLAMIGEKLF
TRBV29-1 | NA | SVEESGGKSYNEQF
TRBV29-1 | NA | SVRHGSSGLDTQY
TRBV30 | NA | ACSGSRAQY
TRBV25-1 | NA | ASSDRGEQY
TRBV13 | NA | ASSLRTHSLY
TRBV2 | NA | ASSEGRGSDFVTEAF
TRBV27 | NA | ASSSAGEEGNTIY
TRBV12-3/TRBV12-4 | NA | ASNLGGGELF
TRBV9 | NA | ASSAGGSTNEKLF
TRBV14 | NA | ASSQDSTGNTEAF
TRBV5-1 | NA | ASQPGGRATYEQY
TRBV6-1 | NA | ASSDKGVGMDTEAF
TRBV5-4 | NA | ASRPRLAGTYEQY
TRBV19 | NA | ASRKGTQAESYGYT
TRBV6-6 | NA | ASATGDGAIYT
TRBV18 | NA | ASSKLPRQGNEQY
TRBV2 | once | ASRDWDRENTEAF
TRBV9 | NA | ASSTATGFEYGYT
TRBV12-5 | NA | ASERDYGSEQF
TRBV5-1 | NA | ASSFDILSSYEQY
TRBV19 | NA | ASSIAPAVGGETQY
TRBV19 | NA | ASSAQGGYEQY
TRBV6-5 | NA | ASSRQGAIPDTQY
TRBV4-1 | NA | ATTKVAGGSNTGELF
TRBV18 | NA | ASSLKGFGMNTEAF
TRBV13 | NA | ASSLSRESSPLH
TRBV27 | NA | ASSPGGGYGYT
TRBV4-1 | NA | ASSQGARADTQY
TRBV28 | NA | ASTFGGSSSYNEQF
TRBV7-9 | few | ASSAQLGLQPNTEAF
TRBV28 | NA | ASSRRQGNQPQH
TRBV6-5 | NA | ASEKQGDTEAF
TRBV7-9 | few | ASSLRGVQASNEKLF